The table lists the clone carrying this TCR beta chain with a few counts. Antigen unknown. The sample originates from a study of long-term antiretroviral therapy in people with HIV. Survey-level resolution applied to immunoSEQ assay v3.0. The assay was immunoSEQ multiplex PCR, and TCRdb's table has in-frame clones only and misses some. Of 15,000 to 20,000 clones listed, 80% were seen once; the top ten hold approximately 4.8%. Regarding the study as a whole: Those clones which expanded before ART made up the dominant part of the repertoire at all time points. Post-ART, diversity grew, though it stayed under transplant donor control levels. Collection of the blood, which took place between about 2003 and 2017, possibly occurred under older ART regimens.

Germline assignment: CDR1 MDHEN and CDR2 SYDVKM. The V end lost 9 bases, the J end lost 3 bases, and 8 bases lay between the germline ends. The CDR3 loop spans 12 amino acids. The source material was unsorted PBMCs, sampled 0.1 years before starting antiretroviral therapy. The chain carries TRBV28 and TRBJ2-2, with a tentative D call TRBD1 (6 bases). This receptor was identified in a man aged 18 to 30 with HIV. The DNA of the CDR3 is TGTGCCAGTTCAGGGGACACCGGGGAGCTGTTTTTT. It translates to CASSGDTGELFF.